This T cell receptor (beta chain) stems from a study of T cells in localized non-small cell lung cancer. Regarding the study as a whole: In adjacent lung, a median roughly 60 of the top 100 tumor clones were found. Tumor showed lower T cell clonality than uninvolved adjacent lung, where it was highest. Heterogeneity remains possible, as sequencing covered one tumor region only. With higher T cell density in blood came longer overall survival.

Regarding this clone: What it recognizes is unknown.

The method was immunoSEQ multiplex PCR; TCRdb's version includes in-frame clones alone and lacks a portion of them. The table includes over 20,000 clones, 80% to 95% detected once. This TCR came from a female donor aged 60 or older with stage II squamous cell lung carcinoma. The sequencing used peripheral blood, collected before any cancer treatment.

CDR3 region: CASSPFATRTTRTDTQYF. The CDR3 nucleotides read TGTGCCAGCAGCCCATTCGCGACTAGAACCACCCGCACAGATACGCAGTATTTT. The J gene is TRBJ2-3, the V gene TRBV27; the D gene is possibly TRBD2 (6 bases). V was trimmed by 6 bases and J by 1 base, leaving 23 bases between them. Germline CDR1 reads MNHEY; CDR2 reads SMNVEV (reference sequence). The CDR3 consists of 18 residues.